The next 5 T cell receptor beta chains were all read from a single sample in a study of T cell repertoires in cytomegalovirus infection (dated 2019 in TCRdb). The treatment or condition label, read with the paper, signifies: in vitro stimulation with specific CMV peptide epitopes to enrich CMV-specific T cells. Sequenced using an Illumina HiSeq 1500. Starting from the raw public reads, TCRdb applied fastp trimming at Q25, assembled clones with MiXCR and retained in-frame beta chains. Under each unique CDR3 protein, matching rows form one entry showing the most common genes and DNA. Across this sample there are some 800,000 distinct CDR3 sequences, with about 27% seen only once. Of the sample, around 13% falls within the top ten clones. Antigens of these TCRs are unknown. Sequenced material: cultured CD8+ T cells from PBMCs, taken from culture after CMV antigen stimulation. These receptors were collected from a human donor in good health (CMV status not recorded). Some clones in this sample may be carry-over from other donors' samples.

There are a few counts of this clonotype. The V and J genes are TRBV7-6 and TRBJ2-2; tentative D call: TRBD2 (6 bases). This CDR3 has 14 amino acids. The V gene's germline CDR1 is SGHVS and CDR2 FNYEAQ. V lost 7 bases, J lost 5 bases, and 14 bases lay in between. CDR3 amino acids: CASNYGAGTGELFF. The CDR3 region has the DNA TGTGCCAGCAACTACGGGGCGGGGACCGGGGAGCTGTTTTTT.

Details on this clonotype: A much bigger clone sits one base away, suggesting this may be a read error. The CDR3 does not close with the conserved phenylalanine or tryptophan, likely indicating a read error. This chain links TRBV12-3 or TRBV12-4 with TRBJ2-2; no reliable D call. Trimming shortened V by 3 bases and J by 3 bases, and 5 bases separated the two germline ends. The CDR3 covers 13 residues. CDR3 bases: TGTGCCAGCAGTTTCAGTTACACCGGGGAGCTGTTTTTG. This translates into CASSFSYTGELFL.

The chain links TRBV7-9 to TRBJ2-7, with D unclear. The CDR3 sequence is 12 residues long. Germline CDR1 SEHNR, CDR2 FQNEAQ (reference sequence). Trimming left V 3 bases short and J 1 base short, with 4 bases between. CDR3 loop: CASSFWSYEQYV. Written as DNA, the CDR3 is TGTGCCAGCAGCTTCTGGTCCTACGAGCAGTACGTC.

This clonotype was counted many times. The chain combines TRBV7-9 with TRBJ2-7, with D maybe TRBD2 (6 bases). The CDR3 runs to 14 residues. With 4 bases removed from V and 4 bases from J, the gap between germline ends came to 14 bases. In germline, CDR1 is SEHNR, CDR2 FQNEAQ (reference sequence). The DNA for the CDR3 is TGTGCCAGCAGCTCGCGGGACTTTGCGTACGAGCAGTACTTC. As protein: CASSSRDFAYEQYF.

In this sample, this clonotype turned up a few times. The chain has TRBV5-1 and TRBJ2-7, with TRBD1 as a possible D gene (6 bases). V was shortened by 4 bases and J by 2 bases, with 13 bases between the two germline ends. Germline V gives CDR1 SGHRS, CDR2 YFSETQ. The CDR3 runs to 14 residues. CDR3 region: CASSAIQGAYEQYF. The CDR3 bases are TGCGCCAGCAGCGCTATACAGGGCGCCTACGAGCAGTACTTC.